The TCR beta chain described here comes from a study of metastatic and nonmetastatic thyroid tumors. For the study at large: The authors compared repertoires across blood and tumor or nodule tissue from malignant and benign thyroid patients.

Losses at the gene ends were 10 bases for V and 3 bases for J; bases not matched to a gene: 12. This CDR3 has 15 amino acids. The germline gives CDR1 SGHTA, CDR2 FQGTGA. TCRdb re-called the PCR reads via MiXCR. The sample holds approximately 84,000 clones; about 15% are singletons and the top ten take roughly 3.6%. The study's findings and limits: Across blood and tumor, TCR beta diversity in malignant thyroid tumors was reportedly significantly higher than in benign nodules.

This clone showed up many times. Antigen: not known. Thyroid surgery took place with no prior treatment in any patient. The chain recombines TRBV7-3 with TRBJ2-3; 8 nucleotides match TRBD2. The sample was blood. This receptor was identified in a female donor with papillary thyroid cancer or a benign thyroid nodule (not recorded which). Some clones in this sample may be carry-over from other donors' samples. The CDR3 loop is CATARGGAGTDTQYF. CDR3 nucleotide sequence: TGTGCCACTGCACGGGGGGGCGCGGGGACAGATACGCAGTATTTT. The complete variable domain, with remaining parts taken from reference TRBV7-3 and TRBJ2-3, reads GAGVSQTPSNKVTEKGKYVELRCDPISGHTALYWYRQSLGQGPEFLIYFQGTGAADDSGLPNDRFFAVRPEGSVSTLKIQRTERGDSAVYLCATARGGAGTDTQYFGPGTRLTVL.